The following is a T cell receptor beta chain sequence with its context. Its antigen has not been determined. Base qualities are not recorded, but no much larger clone differs from it by a single base. This entry comes from a study of beta chain features in type 1 diabetes (dated by TCRdb to between 2018 and 2020). Study-wide context: Mean age, gender distribution, total cell number and subset yield were not different between patients and healthy donors. A total of roughly 99,000,000 sorted cells were examined across all samples, and the number of cells per subset was strongly correlated with RNA yield. The study compared TCRB repertoires of sorted circulating CD4+ T cell subsets between recently diagnosed type 1 diabetes patients and matched healthy donors. Whereas all 28 donors provided naive and central memory subsets, regulatory and stem cell-like memory subsets were isolated from just 8 patients and about 8 healthy donors. Study-wide findings and limitations: The naive, central memory and regulatory TCRB repertoires appeared to resemble one another more closely among patients than among healthy donors. Type 1 diabetes patients showed a moderate but significant shortening of TCRB CDR3 length in all four CD4+ subsets. Because the HLA sub-analyses included only small numbers of individuals, any influence of HLA type on TCRB rearrangement was left unresolved. Because cDNA was sequenced instead of genomic DNA, highly expressing activated cells could be over-represented, though the groups showed no difference in activation or CD3 levels. Fewer insertions and more nucleotide deletions at VDJ recombination sites were observed in patients with type 1 diabetes, implying thymic rearrangement abnormalities. PCR might favor shorter templates, but patient and control samples were amplified and corrected together, so any skew would affect both groups equally.

Each donor gave one peripheral blood draw, averaging roughly 120 mL, which was collected into heparinised tubes. Naive, central memory, regulatory and stem cell-like memory CD4+ T cells were sorted on a BD FACSAria II using a panel including CD45RO, CCR7, CD25, CD127, CD95 and CD27. Every sorted population had a purity above 95%. Right away, PBMCs were isolated by Lymphoprep density gradient centrifugation and were stained directly, with no culture step. So that batch effects would be minimized, each experiment stained and sorted samples in pairs, pairing one healthy donor with one patient. From a lookup of the germline V gene, CDR1 and CDR2 are MNHNS and SASEGT. Taken from cysteine to phenylalanine, the CDR3 has 14 residues. The sequence is cut down to CDR3 DNA, 42 bases in frame from base 1. V and J are truncated by 8 bases and 0 bases respectively, leaving an intervening sequence of 14 bases. The High Capacity cDNA Reverse Transcription Kit was used to reverse transcribe all of the isolated RNA, meaning that expressed TCRB transcripts were what got sequenced. Naive, central memory and regulatory T cell samples underwent deep immunoSEQ sequencing, averaging approximately 3.3 million total reads per sample. Sorted cells were lysed in RLT buffer, and RNA was extracted using DNase-treated RNeasy Micro or Mini kits according to cell number. Each cell subset was processed on its own to prevent cross-contamination, while patient and healthy donor samples were processed together. TCRB sequences were amplified from cDNA with the immunoSEQ multiplex PCR, producing 87-bp fragments spanning the CDR3 region. Sequencing of the amplicons was performed on the Illumina HiSeq platform. Per the authors' processing: Synthetic template baselines were used to correct PCR bias computationally, reads within Hamming distance 2 were collapsed, and singletons that could not be merged were discarded. Reads were aligned to IMGT to assign V, D and J genes, CDR3 length, and insertions or deletions at six rearrangement sites. Within each subset, clonotype counts were normalized to the number of sorted cells before true diversity and Gini coefficients were calculated with the tcR R package. The overlap coefficient, calculated on TCRB nucleotide sequences, was used to measure repertoire sharing. TCRdb's version of the immuneACCESS table is confined to in-frame rearrangements and falls short of the full clone set. An unresolved V gene accounts for under half of the shortfall where checked; the remainder is of unknown origin. D and trimming were read from the DNA, whereas the V and J calls and clone size are those reported in that table. The sample includes 150,000 to 200,000 clones, with roughly 8% observed a single time. The ten largest account for roughly 0.5% of the sample.

The origin of this receptor is a man younger than 35 with type 1 diabetes. Material for sequencing was central memory CD4+ T cells from blood. The rearrangement joined TRBV6-1 to TRBJ2-7; confidence is insufficient to name the D gene. The DNA reads TGTGCCAGCGGTAGTGCTTTTGGCTCCTACGAGCAGTACTTC. The resulting protein is CASGSAFGSYEQYF.